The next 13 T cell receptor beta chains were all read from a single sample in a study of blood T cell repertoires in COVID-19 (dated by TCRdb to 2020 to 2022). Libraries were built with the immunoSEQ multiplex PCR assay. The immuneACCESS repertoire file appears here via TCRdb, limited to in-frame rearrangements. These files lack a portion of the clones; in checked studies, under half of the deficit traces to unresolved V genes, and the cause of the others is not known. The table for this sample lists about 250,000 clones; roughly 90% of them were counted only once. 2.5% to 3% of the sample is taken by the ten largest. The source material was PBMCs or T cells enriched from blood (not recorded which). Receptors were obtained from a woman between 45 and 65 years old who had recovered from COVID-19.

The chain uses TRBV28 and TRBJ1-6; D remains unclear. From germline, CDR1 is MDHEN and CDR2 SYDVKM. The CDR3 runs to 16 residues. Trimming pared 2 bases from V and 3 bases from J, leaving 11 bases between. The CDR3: CASSLSSGGYNSPLHF. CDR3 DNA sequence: TGTGCCAGCAGTTTAAGTTCCGGCGGCTATAATTCACCCCTCCACTTT.

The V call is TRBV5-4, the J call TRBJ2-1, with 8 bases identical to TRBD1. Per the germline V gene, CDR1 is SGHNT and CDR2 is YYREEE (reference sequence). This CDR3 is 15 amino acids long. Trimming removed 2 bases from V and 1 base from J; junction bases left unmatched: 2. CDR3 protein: CASSFRDRSYNEQFF. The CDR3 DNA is TGTGCCAGCAGCTTCCGGGACAGGTCCTACAATGAGCAGTTCTTC.

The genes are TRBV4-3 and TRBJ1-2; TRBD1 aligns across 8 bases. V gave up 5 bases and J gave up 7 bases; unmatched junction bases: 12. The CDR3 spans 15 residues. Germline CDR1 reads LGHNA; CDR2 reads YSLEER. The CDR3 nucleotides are TGCGCCAGCAGCTCCCCCGACAGGGGATTCAGTGGCTACACCTTC. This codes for CASSSPDRGFSGYTF.

The CDR3 sequence: CASSLSRGDGANVLTF. The CDR3 region has the DNA TGTGCCAGCAGCTTAAGCCGGGGGGACGGGGCCAACGTCCTGACTTTC. V is TRBV7-2 and J is TRBJ2-6, with 7 bases that match TRBD2. With 2 bases clipped from V and 4 bases from J, the junction kept 5 bases outside the gene matches. From germline, CDR1 is SGHTA and CDR2 FQGNSA. The CDR3 totals 16 residues.

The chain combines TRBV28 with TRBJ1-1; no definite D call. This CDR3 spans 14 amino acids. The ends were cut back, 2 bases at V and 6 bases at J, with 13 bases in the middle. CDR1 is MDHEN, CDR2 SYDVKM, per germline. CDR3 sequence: CASSLNQDGAEAFF. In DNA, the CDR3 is TGTGCCAGCAGTTTAAATCAGGACGGGGCTGAAGCTTTCTTT.

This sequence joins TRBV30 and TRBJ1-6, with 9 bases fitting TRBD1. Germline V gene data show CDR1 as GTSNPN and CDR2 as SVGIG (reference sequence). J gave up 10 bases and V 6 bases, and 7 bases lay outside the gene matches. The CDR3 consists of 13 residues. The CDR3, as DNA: TGTGCCTGTCAGGACAGGGGAGGGTCACCCCTCCACTTT. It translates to CACQDRGGSPLHF.

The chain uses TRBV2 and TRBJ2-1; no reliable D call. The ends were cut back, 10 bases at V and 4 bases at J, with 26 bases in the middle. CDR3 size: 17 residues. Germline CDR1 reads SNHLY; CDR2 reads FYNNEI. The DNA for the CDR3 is TGTGCCACCACCAACTCACCGGGTCAAGAAGTATACAATGAGCAGTTCTTC. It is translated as CATTNSPGQEVYNEQFF.

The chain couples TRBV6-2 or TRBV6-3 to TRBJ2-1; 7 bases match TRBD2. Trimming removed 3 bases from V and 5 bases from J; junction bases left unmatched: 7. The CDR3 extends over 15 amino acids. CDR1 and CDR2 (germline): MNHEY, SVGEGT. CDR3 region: CASSYRGLADNEQFF. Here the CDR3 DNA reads TGTGCCAGCAGTTATCGAGGGCTAGCGGACAATGAGCAGTTCTTC.

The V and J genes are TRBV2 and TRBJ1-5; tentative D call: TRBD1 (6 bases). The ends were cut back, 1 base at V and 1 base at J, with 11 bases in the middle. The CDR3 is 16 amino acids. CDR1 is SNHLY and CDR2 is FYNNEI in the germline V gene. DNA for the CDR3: TGTGCCAGCAGTGAAGATGGGGGCCGAAGCAATCAGCCCCAGCATTTT. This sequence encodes CASSEDGGRSNQPQHF.

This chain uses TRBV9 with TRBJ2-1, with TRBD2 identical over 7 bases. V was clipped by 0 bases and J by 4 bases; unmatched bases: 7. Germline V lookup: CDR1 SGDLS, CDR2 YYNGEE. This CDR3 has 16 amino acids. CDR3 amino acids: CASSVVASGQYNEQFF. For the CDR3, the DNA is TGTGCCAGCAGCGTAGTGGCTAGCGGACAATACAATGAGCAGTTCTTC.

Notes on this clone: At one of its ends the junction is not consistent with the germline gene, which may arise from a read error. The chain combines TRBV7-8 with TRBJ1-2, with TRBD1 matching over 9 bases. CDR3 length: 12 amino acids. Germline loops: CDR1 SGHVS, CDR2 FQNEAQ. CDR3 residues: CASSQDRDRAAF. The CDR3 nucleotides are TGTGCCAGCAGCCAGGACCGGGACAGGGCCGCCTTC.

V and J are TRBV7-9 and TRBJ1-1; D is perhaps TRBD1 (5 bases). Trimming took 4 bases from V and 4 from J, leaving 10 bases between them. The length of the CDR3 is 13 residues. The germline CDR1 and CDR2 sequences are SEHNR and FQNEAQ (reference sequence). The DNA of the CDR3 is TGTGCCAGCAGCTCCAGGGATAGCACTGAAGCTTTCTTT. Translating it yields CASSSRDSTEAFF. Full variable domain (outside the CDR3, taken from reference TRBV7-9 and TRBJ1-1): DTGVSQNPRHKITKRGQNVTFRCDPISEHNRLYWYRQTLGQGPEFLTYFQNEAQLEKSRLLSDRFSAERPKGSFSTLEIQRTEQGDSAMYLCASSSRDSTEAFFGQGTRLTVV.

CDR3 coding DNA: TGTGCCAGCAGCAATCAAAAAAAAGGACAGATGGAACCCCTCCACTTT. Amino acids: CASSNQKKGQMEPLHF. The rearrangement uses TRBV5-6 and TRBJ1-6; possibly TRBD1 for D (6 bases). V shed 4 bases and J shed 12 bases, with 23 bases lying between them. The CDR3 is made up of 16 amino acids. Germline-derived CDR1 and CDR2 are SGHDT and YYEEEE.